The T cell receptor beta chain under discussion was sequenced for a study of T cell responses to AZD1222 COVID-19 vaccine. Generated by immunoSEQ multiplex PCR, the TCRdb table keeps only in-frame clones and is missing some. The profile shows about 140,000 clones, about 90% of them singletons. V gave up 6 bases and J gave up 3 bases, with 14 bases separating them. CDR3 size: 14 residues. Germline assignment: CDR1 MRHNA and CDR2 SNTAGT. This chain links TRBV6-4 with TRBJ2-5; D is ambiguous. The specimen was peripheral blood, collected on day 0 of AZD1222 vaccination. This receptor was identified in an adult in good health. This CDR3 reads CASSVQRPEETQYF. The CDR3 DNA reads TGTGCCAGCAGCGTACAAAGGCCGGAAGAGACCCAGTACTTC.